One sample yielded the 24 T cell receptor beta chains listed below, sequenced in a study of blood T cells in healthy people across ages. Next came a second PCR, run for about 7 to 12 cycles, which used a sample-barcoded 5' primer along with a J-beta primer mix. TCRdb used MiXCR to reprocess the 5' RACE reads, holding one entry per CDR3 protein. Among 750,000 to 950,000 distinct CDR3 sequences, 25% to 35% were seen once, and the ten largest hold more than 8.5%. These same data were also listed under a study on T cells of mothers and their children.

Sequenced sample: blood. These TCRs come from a middle-aged woman in good health.

The rearrangement links TRBV20-1 to TRBJ2-3; the match to TRBD2 covers 7 bases. The CDR3 totals 15 residues. V was clipped by 5 bases and J by 6 bases; unmatched bases: 14. Germline-derived CDR1 and CDR2 are DFQATT and SNEGSKA (reference sequence). CDR3 DNA: TGCAGTGCTCAAATCGCGGGGGATATTTGGGATACGCAGTATTTT. It encodes CSAQIAGDIWDTQYF.

In its sample, this clonotype was seen a few times. The chain has TRBV2 and TRBJ1-2; 8 bases agree with TRBD1. Trimming cost V 6 bases and J 4 bases; bases outside gene matches: 7. The CDR3 is 14 residues long. Germline V gives CDR1 SNHLY, CDR2 FYNNEI. CDR3 bases: TGTGCCAGCAGAGGACAGGGCGTGGGCTATGGCTACACCTTC. Translating gives CASRGQGVGYGYTF.

This clonotype showed up just a few times. The rearrangement joins TRBV4-1 to TRBJ1-1; D remains unclear. V lost 2 bases, J lost 4 bases, and 11 bases lay in between. The CDR3 is made up of 14 amino acids. Looked up from germline, CDR1 is MGHRA and CDR2 is YSYEKL. The CDR3 sequence is CASSQSSAITEAFF. CDR3 DNA sequence: TGCGCCAGCAGCCAATCCTCCGCTATCACTGAAGCTTTCTTT.

This clonotype was recorded many times. This chain connects TRBV20-1 to TRBJ2-7; the D is unclear. Germline loops: CDR1 DFQATT, CDR2 SNEGSKA (reference sequence). This CDR3 comprises 12 residues. V was pared by 6 bases and J by 0 bases, with 9 bases between. CDR3 protein: CSALVHSYEQYF. The CDR3 DNA reads as TGCAGTGCCCTAGTCCACTCCTACGAGCAGTACTTC.

This chain joins TRBV5-5 and TRBJ1-5; D might be TRBD1 (5 bases). The CDR3 is 14 amino acids. V shed 4 bases and J shed 7 bases, with 15 bases lying between them. The germline V gene encodes CDR1 SGHKS and CDR2 YYEKEE (reference sequence). The CDR3 loop reads CASSVQAPHQPQHF. The CDR3 coding sequence is TGTGCCAGCAGCGTACAGGCCCCCCACCAGCCCCAGCATTTT.

V usage is TRBV5-1 and J usage is TRBJ1-5; D is undetermined. CDR3 size: 15 residues. In germline, CDR1 is SGHRS, CDR2 YFSETQ. V dropped 0 bases and J dropped 0 bases, with 7 bases sitting between them. This CDR3 reads CASSLEPNSNQPQHF. DNA for the CDR3: TGCGCCAGCAGCTTGGAGCCCAATAGCAATCAGCCCCAGCATTTT.

This clonotype has just a few counts. The chain recombines TRBV12-3 or TRBV12-4 with TRBJ1-2; D might be TRBD1 (5 bases). CDR3 length equals 15 residues. With 5 bases removed from V and 5 bases from J, the gap between germline ends came to 18 bases. CDR3 amino acids: CASSAPGKGIYGYTF. The CDR3 DNA reads TGTGCCAGCAGTGCCCCCGGGAAGGGGATTTATGGCTACACCTTC.

This clonotype was seen a few times. The chain links TRBV18 to TRBJ2-5, with D maybe TRBD1 (6 bases). There are 13 residues in the CDR3. V lost 6 bases, J lost 3 bases, and 11 bases lay in between. The germline V gene encodes CDR1 KGHSH and CDR2 LQKENI. CDR3 loop: CASSTNREETQYF. The CDR3 DNA reads as TGTGCCAGCTCTACAAACAGGGAAGAGACCCAGTACTTC.

V and J are TRBV6-2 or TRBV6-3 and TRBJ2-1; TRBD2 agrees at 8 bases. The CDR3 is 16 amino acids. Germline CDR1 MNHEY, CDR2 SVGEGT. V shed 5 bases, J shed 7 bases, and the junction held 13 bases outside the gene matches. This CDR3 is CASSPMGSGGINEQFF. The CDR3 bases are TGTGCCAGCAGTCCCATGGGCAGCGGGGGTATTAATGAGCAGTTCTTC.

This sequence joins TRBV12-3 or TRBV12-4 and TRBJ1-1, with D perhaps TRBD1 (5 bases). The CDR3 totals 13 residues. V was pared by 7 bases and J by 2 bases, with 11 bases between. The CDR3 DNA follows: TGTGCCAGCAACCTCCAGGGTAACACTGAAGCTTTCTTT. Translated, it gives CASNLQGNTEAFF.

The rearrangement uses TRBV12-3 or TRBV12-4 and TRBJ1-2; 7 nucleotides line up with TRBD1. V lost 6 bases and J lost 8; bases outside the gene matches: 6. The CDR3 has 12 residues. The CDR3 loop is CASSSTGLGYTF. The CDR3 coding sequence is TGTGCCAGCAGCTCGACAGGGTTAGGCTACACCTTC.

The chain combines TRBV7-9 with TRBJ1-1; D perhaps matches TRBD1 (6 bases). Germline assignment: CDR1 SEHNR and CDR2 FQNEAQ (reference sequence). Trimming stripped 4 bases from V and 5 bases from J, with 14 bases between. CDR3 length: 14 amino acids. CDR3 coding DNA: TGTGCCAGCAGCTCTTCTCAGGGGTGGACTGAAGCTTTCTTT. This encodes CASSSSQGWTEAFF.

The rearrangement uses TRBV19 and TRBJ2-1; possible D gene TRBD2, 6 bases. Deletions cut 7 bases from V and 7 bases from J, with 11 bases between. The CDR3 sequence is 12 residues long. From germline, CDR1 is LNHDA and CDR2 SQIVND (reference sequence). As DNA, the CDR3 is TGTGCCAGTACTAATGGGGGGAATGAGCAGTTCTTC. This gives the protein CASTNGGNEQFF.

V and J are TRBV20-1 and TRBJ2-7; TRBD1 aligns across 8 bases. This CDR3 has 11 residues. Germline V gene data show CDR1 as DFQATT and CDR2 as SNEGSKA (reference sequence). The chain's CDR3 is CSWQGAYEQYF. CDR3 nucleotide sequence: TGCAGCTGGCAGGGGGCGTACGAGCAGTACTTC.

As to this clonotype: A read error is possible here, since a much larger clone lies one base away. The chain is built from TRBV7-2 and TRBJ2-6; D not certain. CDR3 length equals 15 residues. Looked up from germline, CDR1 is SGHTA and CDR2 is FQGNSA. V was cut by 5 bases and J by 0 bases, with 8 bases left in between. The CDR3 DNA reads TGTGCCAGCAGCGCAGGCAACTCTGGGGCCAACGTCCTGACTTTC. It encodes CASSAGNSGANVLTF.

V usage is TRBV20-1 and J usage is TRBJ1-4; the match to TRBD1 covers 9 bases. The CDR3 extends over 13 amino acids. Germline V gene data show CDR1 as DFQATT and CDR2 as SNEGSKA (reference sequence). V shed 5 bases and J 5 bases; nucleotides not matched to a gene: 3. CDR3 amino acids: CSAPGTGNEKLFF. CDR3 DNA: TGCAGTGCTCCCGGGACAGGGAATGAAAAACTGTTTTTT.

About this clonotype: It may be a read error: a sequence one base away is much more abundant. The chain has TRBV27 and TRBJ2-1; tentative D call: TRBD1 (5 bases). The assigned J gene may be wrong: the sequence end matches TRBJ2-7 better. CDR1 and CDR2 from the germline V gene are MNHEY and SMNVEV (reference sequence). There are 21 residues in the CDR3. CDR3 region: CASSQLDVRDSKGKADYEQYF. Written as DNA, the CDR3 is TGTGCCAGCAGCCAACTCGACGTGAGAGACTCAAAGGGGAAAGCCGATTACGAGCAGTACTTC.

The rearrangement uses TRBV5-1 and TRBJ1-1; no clear D. This CDR3 region has 15 residues. Trimming cost V 5 bases and J 2 bases, with 16 bases left between them. Germline CDR1 SGHRS, CDR2 YFSETQ. CDR3 sequence reads: CASSLFSTPNTEAFF. Written as DNA, the CDR3 is TGCGCCAGCAGTTTATTTTCGACTCCCAACACTGAAGCTTTCTTT.

In its sample, this clonotype was seen a few times. The chain uses TRBV28 and TRBJ2-7; D not resolved. Germline CDR1 is MDHEN and CDR2 is SYDVKM. Trimming removed 5 bases at V and 3 bases at J, with 8 bases between. The CDR3 runs 12 residues. The CDR3: CASSINFYEQYF. In DNA form, the CDR3 reads TGTGCCAGCAGTATAAACTTCTACGAGCAGTACTTC.

This clonotype was counted many times. The V gene is TRBV15, the J gene TRBJ2-1, with 11 bases aligning to TRBD2. V lost 1 base, J lost 7 bases, and 3 bases stayed unmatched. CDR1 and CDR2 (germline): LNHNV, YYDKDF (reference sequence). CDR3 size: 15 residues. The chain's CDR3 is CATSRGASGGNEQFF. CDR3 nucleotides: TGTGCCACCAGCAGAGGGGCTAGCGGGGGGAATGAGCAGTTCTTC.

The sample holds many counts of this clonotype. This chain connects TRBV20-1 to TRBJ2-5; 12 bases agree with TRBD2. Germline V gene lookup returns CDR1 DFQATT and CDR2 SNEGSKA (reference sequence). The J segment lost 6 bases and the V segment lost 4 bases, leaving 12 bases of the junction unmatched. CDR3 length equals 16 residues. Here the CDR3 DNA reads TGCAGTGCTAACCCTCCCGGACTAGCGGGGCGGAAGACCCAGTACTTC. It yields the protein CSANPPGLAGRKTQYF.

This clonotype was picked up many times. The CDR3 loop is CASSQDSLMRGQETQYF. CDR3 in DNA: TGCGCCAGCAGCCAAGATTCTCTTATGAGGGGACAAGAGACCCAGTACTTC. V and J are TRBV4-1 and TRBJ2-5; D is tentatively TRBD1 or TRBD2 (5 bases each). Trimming shortened V by 0 bases and J by 2 bases, and 16 bases separated the two germline ends. The germline V gene has CDR1 MGHRA and CDR2 YSYEKL. The CDR3 has 17 residues.

This clonotype was recorded once. The chain links TRBV6-1 to TRBJ2-6; no clear D gene. CDR1 and CDR2 (germline): MNHNS, SASEGT. The germline V and J ends were trimmed by 7 bases and 8 bases, with 15 bases remaining between them. The CDR3 has 14 amino acids. The CDR3 region is CASIRTAPSNVLTF. The CDR3 DNA sequence: TGTGCCAGCATCCGGACGGCACCGTCCAACGTCCTGACTTTC.

J is TRBJ2-3 and V is TRBV24-1; 9 bases agree with TRBD2. V gave up 3 bases and J gave up 2 bases; unmatched junction bases: 5. CDR1 and CDR2 (germline): KGHDR, SFDVKD. This CDR3 has 16 amino acids. CDR3 amino acids: CATSDPSGGNTDTQYF. CDR3 nucleotides: TGTGCCACCAGTGATCCGAGCGGGGGGAACACAGATACGCAGTATTTT.